This T cell receptor (beta chain) was sequenced in a study of vaccination effects on CD4 cells after COVID-19. Study as a whole: The participants, recipients of two vaccine doses, got either BNT162b2 or mRNA-1273. The study's findings and limits: Cross-reactivity toward common cold coronaviruses was confined to only 1 of 255 vaccine-induced clones in healthy vaccinees.

ViraFEST used viral peptide pools to expand antigen-specific CD4+ T cells before sequencing. It was after nine to ten days of culture that CD4+ T cells were isolated. In the vaccine recipients, nucleocapsid antibodies were negative and there was no prior SARS-CoV-2 infection. PBMC were cultured at approximately 2 million per well with 8 to 10 IU/ml IL-2 and about 9.2 ug/ml peptides. IL-2 medium took the place of half the medium on both days 3 and 7. Trimming removed 7 bases at V and 0 bases at J, with 12 bases between. The CDR3 covers 14 residues. Looked up from germline, CDR1 is MNHEY and CDR2 is SVGAGI. With respect to this clone: The antigen is not known.

Data came from immunoSEQ multiplex PCR; TCRdb stores just in-frame clones and leaves some out. The sample holds about 65,000 clones, about 72% seen once. This sequence was found in a human donor who received a COVID-19 vaccine. The sequenced sample was CD4+ T cells from PBMCs cultured with HCoV-NL63 spike peptides, obtained before COVID-19 vaccination. V usage is TRBV6-5 and J usage is TRBJ1-1; D possibly corresponds to TRBD1 (6 bases). The CDR3 coding sequence is TGTGCCAGCACACGACAGGATATGAACACTGAAGCTTTCTTT. As protein: CASTRQDMNTEAFF.